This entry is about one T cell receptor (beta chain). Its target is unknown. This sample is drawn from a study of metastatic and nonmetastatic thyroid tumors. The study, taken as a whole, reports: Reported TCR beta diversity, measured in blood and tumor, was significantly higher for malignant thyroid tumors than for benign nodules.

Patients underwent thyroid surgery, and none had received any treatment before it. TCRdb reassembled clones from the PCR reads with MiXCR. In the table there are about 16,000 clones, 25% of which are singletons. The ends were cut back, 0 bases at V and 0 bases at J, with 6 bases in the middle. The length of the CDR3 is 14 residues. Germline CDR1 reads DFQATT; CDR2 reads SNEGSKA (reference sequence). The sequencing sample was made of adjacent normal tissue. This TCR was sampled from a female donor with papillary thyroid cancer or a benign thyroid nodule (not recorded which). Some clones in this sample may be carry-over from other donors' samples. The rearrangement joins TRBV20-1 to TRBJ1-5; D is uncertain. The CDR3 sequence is CSARDLLSNQPQHF. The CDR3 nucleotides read TGCAGTGCTAGAGACCTGCTTAGCAATCAGCCCCAGCATTTT.